This TCR beta chain was obtained from a study of CXCR3-negative and CXCR3-positive naive CD8 T cells (dated by TCRdb to about 2019). Describing the broader study: In total, 120 million to 150 million TRB reads were obtained, which works out to roughly 1.5 +/- 0.3 million reads per library. Data from ten or so donors, pooled across two independent experiments, went into the diversity and physicochemical repertoire analyses. Naive subsets from about five donors and memory cells from 3 donors were included in the TRBV-TRBJ cluster analysis. What the authors observed across the whole study: Comparably high repertoire diversity was found in both naive subsets, whereas much lower repertoire diversity was found in memory CD8+ T cells. Surface CD5, linked to self-reactivity in mice, was comparable between naive subsets; TCR interaction strength was therefore also inferred from TRB CDR3 physicochemical properties. Naive CXCR3-negative and CXCR3-positive cells from the same donor showed similar TRBV-TRBJ usage, whereas memory cells showed distinct patterns. Freshly isolated PBMCs were used for most assays because CXCR3 expression partially decreased after cryopreservation. Compared with CXCR3-negative naive cells, CXCR3-positive naive cells had TRB CDR3s with higher hydrophobicity (lower Kidera factor 4), lower energy, and higher strength and volume indices.

Each CD8+ T cell subset was flow-sorted in triplicate, and around 300,000 cells per subset were placed directly into RLT lysis buffer. To exclude memory contaminants, naive CD8+ T cells were stringently defined as CD45RO-CCR7+CD27+CD95-. Standard density gradient centrifugation was used to isolate peripheral blood mononuclear cells from buffy coats. Naive CXCR3-negative and CXCR3-positive CD8+ T cells were flow-sorted on a FACSAria III. Total RNA was extracted from sorted cells with an RNeasy Mini Kit. The germline V gene specifies SGHDN as CDR1 and FVKESK as CDR2. Its CDR3 holds 12 amino acids, cysteine through phenylalanine. Only the protein is on record. Sequencing took place on a NextSeq 550. The Human TCR Profiling Kit (MiLaboratory) was used to prepare UMI-labeled 5' RACE TRB cDNA libraries. The full amount of extracted RNA was used for cDNA synthesis, and the full amount of resulting cDNA was used for PCR amplification. Libraries were prepared in parallel with an identical number of PCR cycles. In the source study's methods: With a requirement of at least two reads per UMI, MIGEC and MiXCR extracted about 50,000 +/- 10,000 unique UMI-labeled TRB cDNA molecules per library. Each library averaged roughly 40,000 +/- 10,000 functional in-frame TRB CDR3 nucleotide clonotypes without stop codons. After downsampling to 5000 UMI-labeled TRB molecules per sample, diversity metrics such as normalized Shannon-Wiener and Chao1 were calculated in VDJtools. VDJtools was used to calculate clonotype-size-weighted physicochemical properties of the central five CDR3 residues, namely interaction energy, strength, volume and Kidera factor 4. The reads went through TCRdb reprocessing, and each CDR3 protein sequence gets one entry with no DNA. These V and J calls derive from TCRdb rather than the authors' analysis. The sample table on file contains about 85,000 distinct CDR3 sequences. The ten largest clones represent nearly 0.85% of the sample.

Concerning this clonotype: It lacks a known antigen.

The sequencing sample was made of naive CXCR3+ CD8+ T cells from blood. The cell subset or site label for this specimen denotes: CD45RO-CCR7+CD27+CD95- naive CD8+ T cells expressing CXCR3 (TNR3+). This clonotype was sampled from a human donor in good health. Some clones in this sample may be carry-over from other donors' samples. This chain is built from TRBV14 and TRBJ2-1. Here the CDR3 is given as CASSQVEYEQFF.